One sample yielded the 24 T cell receptor beta chains listed below, sequenced in a study of monozygotic twins with inflammatory bowel disease. TCRdb reprocessed the 5' RACE reads and stores each CDR3 protein as one record, lacking DNA. This sample's table has fewer than 550,000 distinct CDR3 sequences. Specimen: blood. These TCRs come from a human donor with ulcerative colitis or Crohn's disease, or a healthy co-twin of an affected twin (not recorded which).

The CDR3 sequence: CASSPLGDRGSDNEQFF. The chain recombines TRBV18 with TRBJ2-1; as DNA is missing, the TRBD1 call by TCRdb cannot be tested. CDR1 is KGHSH and CDR2 is LQKENI in the germline V gene. CDR3 length: 17 amino acids.

V usage is TRBV18 and J usage is TRBJ1-3. Germline loops: CDR1 KGHSH, CDR2 LQKENI. This CDR3 region has 15 residues. The CDR3 loop reads CASSPVTGSGNTIYF.

V and J are TRBV29-1 and TRBJ2-7; the D call of TRBD2 rests on TCRdb alone, since no DNA is present to check it. This CDR3 comprises 14 residues. Germline CDR1 is SQVTM and CDR2 is ANQGSEA. Here the CDR3 reads CSALLSGDSYEQYF.

This sequence joins TRBV6-1 and TRBJ1-5; TCRdb selects TRBD1, and the lack of DNA leaves this call unchecked. The CDR3 covers 15 residues. Per germline, CDR1 MNHNS and CDR2 SASEGT. The CDR3 is CASSEAQGMYQPQHF.

This chain uses TRBV14 with TRBJ2-7; TCRdb selects TRBD1, and the lack of DNA leaves this call unchecked. The CDR3 extends over 15 amino acids. Germline V gives CDR1 SGHDN, CDR2 FVKESK. The CDR3 here is CASSRRDRYSYEQYF.

The rearrangement links TRBV4-3 to TRBJ1-5. Per germline, CDR1 LGHNA and CDR2 YSLEER. This CDR3 comprises 15 residues. The chain's CDR3 is CASSQDRGSWVSQHF.

CDR3 sequence: CASSTRTVSYEQYF. V gene TRBV19 combines with J gene TRBJ2-7; TCRdb outputs TRBD1, but without DNA this stays unchecked. This CDR3 comprises 14 residues. Germline V CDR1 and CDR2: LNHDA, SQIVND (reference sequence).

This chain connects TRBV7-2 to TRBJ2-1. The CDR3 extends over 11 amino acids. Germline V gene data show CDR1 as SGHTA and CDR2 as FQGNSA. The CDR3 here is CASSPRQEQFF.

V is TRBV7-3 and J is TRBJ2-3. This CDR3 spans 14 amino acids. In germline, CDR1 is SGHTA, CDR2 FQGTGA. CDR3 in amino acids: CASSSGPLTDTQYF.

CDR3: CASSLGGGMTYEQYF. The chain links TRBV7-6 to TRBJ2-7; no DNA is available, so the TRBD1 call from TCRdb remains unchecked. The CDR3 spans 15 residues. The germline V gene encodes CDR1 SGHVS and CDR2 FNYEAQ.

This chain links TRBV19 with TRBJ1-6; TCRdb outputs TRBD1, but without DNA this stays unchecked. The germline V gene has CDR1 LNHDA and CDR2 SQIVND (reference sequence). CDR3 length equals 13 residues. This chain's CDR3 is CASSRTANSPLHF. The full variable domain, in which reference TRBV19 and TRBJ1-6 provide the parts outside the CDR3, is DGGITQSPKYLFRKEGQNVTLSCEQNLNHDAMYWYRQDPGQGLRLIYYSQIVNDFQKGDIAEGYSVSREKKESFPLTVTSAQKNPTAFYLCASSRTANSPLHFGNGTRLTVT.

This sequence joins TRBV7-3 and TRBJ2-3; TCRdb picks TRBD1, but there is no DNA to check that call. The V gene's germline CDR1 is SGHTA and CDR2 FQGTGA. The CDR3 loop spans 14 amino acids. The chain's CDR3 is CASSHGQGTDTQYF.

The chain carries TRBV7-2 and TRBJ2-1; the TCRdb D gene call, TRBD2, has no DNA to confirm it. Germline CDR1 and CDR2: SGHTA and FQGNSA. CDR3 length equals 16 residues. CDR3 region: CASSLSGTTTNNEQFF.

The chain is built from TRBV7-6 and TRBJ2-4; with no DNA, the TCRdb D assignment of TRBD2 cannot be verified. CDR1 and CDR2 from the germline V gene are SGHVS and FNYEAQ. The CDR3 sequence is 19 residues long. The CDR3 is CASSLEVFGTSGVRNIQYF.

The rearrangement links TRBV19 to TRBJ2-1; TCRdb designates TRBD2, a call that cannot be tested without DNA. The CDR3 runs to 15 residues. The germline V gene encodes CDR1 LNHDA and CDR2 SQIVND (reference sequence). CDR3 in amino acids: CASSSSGFSYNEQFF. Full variable domain (outside the CDR3, taken from reference TRBV19 and TRBJ2-1): DGGITQSPKYLFRKEGQNVTLSCEQNLNHDAMYWYRQDPGQGLRLIYYSQIVNDFQKGDIAEGYSVSREKKESFPLTVTSAQKNPTAFYLCASSSSGFSYNEQFFGPGTRLTVL.

The rearrangement links TRBV29-1 to TRBJ1-5. Germline V CDR1 and CDR2: SQVTM, ANQGSEA. There are 12 residues in the CDR3. CDR3 in amino acids: CSVTLPNQPQHF.

V is TRBV19 and J is TRBJ2-1; without DNA, the TCRdb call of TRBD2 cannot be checked. Looked up from germline, CDR1 is LNHDA and CDR2 is SQIVND (reference sequence). The CDR3 is made up of 16 amino acids. This chain's CDR3 is CASSAYGTSGRGEQFF. The full variable domain, in which reference TRBV19 and TRBJ2-1 provide the parts outside the CDR3, is DGGITQSPKYLFRKEGQNVTLSCEQNLNHDAMYWYRQDPGQGLRLIYYSQIVNDFQKGDIAEGYSVSREKKESFPLTVTSAQKNPTAFYLCASSAYGTSGRGEQFFGPGTRLTVL.

This rearrangement joins TRBV20-1 to TRBJ1-4; TCRdb's D call, TRBD1, is unchecked because there is no DNA. The germline CDR1 and CDR2 sequences are DFQATT and SNEGSKA (reference sequence). The CDR3 sequence is 14 residues long. The CDR3 loop is CSAENRATNEKLFF.

The chain carries TRBV7-9 and TRBJ1-2; no DNA is available, so the TRBD1 call from TCRdb remains unchecked. From germline, CDR1 is SEHNR and CDR2 FQNEAQ (reference sequence). This CDR3 spans 13 amino acids. This chain's CDR3 is CASSVHRIRGYTF.

The V and J genes are TRBV7-9 and TRBJ1-3; the TCRdb D gene call, TRBD1, has no DNA to confirm it. CDR1 is SEHNR and CDR2 is FQNEAQ in the germline V gene (reference sequence). The CDR3 contains 17 residues. CDR3 region: CASSSGTGLKSGNTIYF.

The CDR3 protein is CASSVEPLTYEQYF. The V gene is TRBV9, the J gene TRBJ2-7. Germline V gives CDR1 SGDLS, CDR2 YYNGEE. The CDR3 loop spans 14 amino acids.

The rearrangement links TRBV12-3 or TRBV12-4 to TRBJ2-5. The CDR3 runs to 15 residues. The CDR3 here is CASSLRLARVETQYF.

The chain is built from TRBV6-1 and TRBJ1-6; TCRdb indicates TRBD1, and absent DNA this call remains unverified. Germline V lookup: CDR1 MNHNS, CDR2 SASEGT. The CDR3 totals 14 residues. The CDR3 loop is CASRPGQYNSPLHF.

V is TRBV29-1 and J is TRBJ2-1; with no DNA, the TCRdb D assignment of TRBD2 cannot be verified. From germline, CDR1 is SQVTM and CDR2 ANQGSEA. The CDR3 is made up of 12 amino acids. The CDR3: CSVEIGGGTQFF.